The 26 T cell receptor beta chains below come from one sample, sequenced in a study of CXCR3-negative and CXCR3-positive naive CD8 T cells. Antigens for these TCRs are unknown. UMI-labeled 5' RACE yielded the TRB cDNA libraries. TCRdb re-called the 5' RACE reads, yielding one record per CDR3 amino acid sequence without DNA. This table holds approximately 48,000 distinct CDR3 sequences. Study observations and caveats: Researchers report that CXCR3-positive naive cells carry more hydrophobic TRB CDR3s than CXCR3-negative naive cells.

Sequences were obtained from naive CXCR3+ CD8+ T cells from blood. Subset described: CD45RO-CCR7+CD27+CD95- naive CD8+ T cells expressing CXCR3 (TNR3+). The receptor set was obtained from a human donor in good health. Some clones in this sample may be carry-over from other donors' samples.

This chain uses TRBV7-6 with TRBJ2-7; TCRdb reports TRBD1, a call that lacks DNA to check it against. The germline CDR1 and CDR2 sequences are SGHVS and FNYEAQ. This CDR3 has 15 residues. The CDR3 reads CASSSETGLSYEQYF. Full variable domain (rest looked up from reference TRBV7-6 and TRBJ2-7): GAGVSQSPRYKVTKRGQDVALRCDPISGHVSLYWYRQALGQGPEFLTYFNYEAQQDKSGLPNDRFSAERPEGSISTLTIQRTEQRDSAMYRCASSSETGLSYEQYFGPGTRLTVT.

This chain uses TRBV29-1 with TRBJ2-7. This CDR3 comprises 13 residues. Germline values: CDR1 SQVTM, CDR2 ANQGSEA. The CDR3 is CSVENPSSYEQYF.

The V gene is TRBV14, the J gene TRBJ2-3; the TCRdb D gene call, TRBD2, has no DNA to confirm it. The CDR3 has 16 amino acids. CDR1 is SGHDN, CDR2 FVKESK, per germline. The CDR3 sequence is CASSQVGSGLTDTQYF.

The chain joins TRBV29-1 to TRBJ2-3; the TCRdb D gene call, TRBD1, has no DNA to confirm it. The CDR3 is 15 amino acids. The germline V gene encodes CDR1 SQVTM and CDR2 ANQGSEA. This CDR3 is CSVEGGATSTDTQYF.

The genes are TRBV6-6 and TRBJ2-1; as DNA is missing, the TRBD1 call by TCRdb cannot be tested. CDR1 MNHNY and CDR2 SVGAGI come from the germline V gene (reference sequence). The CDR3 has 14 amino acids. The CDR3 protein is CASSYAGSRIEQFF.

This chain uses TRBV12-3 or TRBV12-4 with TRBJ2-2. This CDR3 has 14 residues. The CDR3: CASSGQENTGELFF.

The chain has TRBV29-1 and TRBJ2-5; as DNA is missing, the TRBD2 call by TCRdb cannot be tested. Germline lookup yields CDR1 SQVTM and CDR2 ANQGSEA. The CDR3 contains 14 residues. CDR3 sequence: CSVRLAGYQETQYF.

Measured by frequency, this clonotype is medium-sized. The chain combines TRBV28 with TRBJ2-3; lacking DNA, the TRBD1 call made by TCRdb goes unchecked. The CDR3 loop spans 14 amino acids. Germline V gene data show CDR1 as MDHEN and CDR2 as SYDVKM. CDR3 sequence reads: CASRGTGSTDTQYF.

CDR3 amino acids: CARQPQPGADGYTF. The rearrangement links TRBV2 to TRBJ1-2; TCRdb lists TRBD1, though no DNA is available to test this call. CDR1 and CDR2 (germline): SNHLY, FYNNEI. The CDR3 runs to 14 residues.

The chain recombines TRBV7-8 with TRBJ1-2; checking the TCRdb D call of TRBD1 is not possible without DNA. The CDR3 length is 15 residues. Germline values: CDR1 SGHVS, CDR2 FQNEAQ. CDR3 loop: CASSLAKETGSGYTF.

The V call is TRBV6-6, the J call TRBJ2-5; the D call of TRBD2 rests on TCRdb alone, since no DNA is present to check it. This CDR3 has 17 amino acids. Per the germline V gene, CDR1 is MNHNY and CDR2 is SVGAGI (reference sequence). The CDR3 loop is CASTYGLAGDPPETQYF.

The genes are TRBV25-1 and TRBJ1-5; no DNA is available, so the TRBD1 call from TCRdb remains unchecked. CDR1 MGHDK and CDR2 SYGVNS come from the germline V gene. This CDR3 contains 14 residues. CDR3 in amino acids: CASSDVSGNQPQHF.

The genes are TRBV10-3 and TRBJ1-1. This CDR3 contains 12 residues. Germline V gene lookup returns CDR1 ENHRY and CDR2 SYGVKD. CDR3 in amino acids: CAISENNIEAFF.

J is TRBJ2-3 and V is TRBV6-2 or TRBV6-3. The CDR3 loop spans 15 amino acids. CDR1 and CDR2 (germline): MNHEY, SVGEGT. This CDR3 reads CASTLSFGFENTQYF.

CDR3 sequence: CASSLWDSYEQYF. This sequence joins TRBV7-2 and TRBJ2-7; the D call from TCRdb, TRBD1, cannot be confirmed without DNA. Germline CDR1 is SGHTA and CDR2 is FQGNSA. The CDR3 extends over 13 amino acids.

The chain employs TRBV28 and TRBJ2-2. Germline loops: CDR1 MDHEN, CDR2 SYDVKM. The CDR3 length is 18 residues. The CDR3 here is CASQIRITKLTNTGELFF.

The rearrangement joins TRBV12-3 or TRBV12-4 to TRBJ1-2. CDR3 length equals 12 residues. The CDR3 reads CASSLTNYGYTF.

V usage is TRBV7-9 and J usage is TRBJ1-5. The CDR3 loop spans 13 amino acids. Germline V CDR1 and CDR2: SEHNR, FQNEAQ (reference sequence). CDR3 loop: CASSLNSNQPQHF. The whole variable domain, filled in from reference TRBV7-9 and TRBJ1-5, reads DTGVSQNPRHKITKRGQNVTFRCDPISEHNRLYWYRQTLGQGPEFLTYFQNEAQLEKSRLLSDRFSAERPKGSFSTLEIQRTEQGDSAMYLCASSLNSNQPQHFGDGTRLSIL.

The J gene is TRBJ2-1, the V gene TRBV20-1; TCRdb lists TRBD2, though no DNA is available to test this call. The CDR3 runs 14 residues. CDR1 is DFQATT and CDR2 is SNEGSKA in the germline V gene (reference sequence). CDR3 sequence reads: CSAASGGGFNEQFF.

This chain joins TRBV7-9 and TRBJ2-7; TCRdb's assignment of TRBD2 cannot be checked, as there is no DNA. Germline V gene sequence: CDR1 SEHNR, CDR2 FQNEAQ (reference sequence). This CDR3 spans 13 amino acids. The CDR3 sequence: CASSSSGRSEQYF. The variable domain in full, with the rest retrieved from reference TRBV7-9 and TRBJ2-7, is DTGVSQNPRHKITKRGQNVTFRCDPISEHNRLYWYRQTLGQGPEFLTYFQNEAQLEKSRLLSDRFSAERPKGSFSTLEIQRTEQGDSAMYLCASSSSGRSEQYFGPGTRLTVT.

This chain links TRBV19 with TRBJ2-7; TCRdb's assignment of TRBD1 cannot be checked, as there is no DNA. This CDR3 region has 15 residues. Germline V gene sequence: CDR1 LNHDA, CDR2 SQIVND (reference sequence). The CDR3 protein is CASSQESYLLSEQYF. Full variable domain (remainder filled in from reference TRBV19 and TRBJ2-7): DGGITQSPKYLFRKEGQNVTLSCEQNLNHDAMYWYRQDPGQGLRLIYYSQIVNDFQKGDIAEGYSVSREKKESFPLTVTSAQKNPTAFYLCASSQESYLLSEQYFGPGTRLTVT.

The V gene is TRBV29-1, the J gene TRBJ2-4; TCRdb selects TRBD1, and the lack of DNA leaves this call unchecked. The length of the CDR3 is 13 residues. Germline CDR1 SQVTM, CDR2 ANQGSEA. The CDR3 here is CSAQDRGENIQYF.

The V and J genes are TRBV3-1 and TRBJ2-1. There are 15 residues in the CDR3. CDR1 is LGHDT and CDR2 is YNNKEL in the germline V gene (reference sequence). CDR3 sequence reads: CASSQVRNLGNEQFF.

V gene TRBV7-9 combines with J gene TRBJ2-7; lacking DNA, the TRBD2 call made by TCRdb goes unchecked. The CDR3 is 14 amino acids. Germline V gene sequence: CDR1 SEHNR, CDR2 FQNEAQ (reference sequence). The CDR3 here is CASSNGLVFYEQYF. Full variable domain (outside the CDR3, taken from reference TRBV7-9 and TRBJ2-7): DTGVSQNPRHKITKRGQNVTFRCDPISEHNRLYWYRQTLGQGPEFLTYFQNEAQLEKSRLLSDRFSAERPKGSFSTLEIQRTEQGDSAMYLCASSNGLVFYEQYFGPGTRLTVT.

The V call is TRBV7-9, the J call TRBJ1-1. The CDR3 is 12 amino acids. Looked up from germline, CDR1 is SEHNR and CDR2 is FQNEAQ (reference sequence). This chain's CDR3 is CASSYEDTEAFF.

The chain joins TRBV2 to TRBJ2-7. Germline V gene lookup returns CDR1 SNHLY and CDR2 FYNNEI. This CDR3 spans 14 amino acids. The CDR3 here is CASNPRESEYEQYF.